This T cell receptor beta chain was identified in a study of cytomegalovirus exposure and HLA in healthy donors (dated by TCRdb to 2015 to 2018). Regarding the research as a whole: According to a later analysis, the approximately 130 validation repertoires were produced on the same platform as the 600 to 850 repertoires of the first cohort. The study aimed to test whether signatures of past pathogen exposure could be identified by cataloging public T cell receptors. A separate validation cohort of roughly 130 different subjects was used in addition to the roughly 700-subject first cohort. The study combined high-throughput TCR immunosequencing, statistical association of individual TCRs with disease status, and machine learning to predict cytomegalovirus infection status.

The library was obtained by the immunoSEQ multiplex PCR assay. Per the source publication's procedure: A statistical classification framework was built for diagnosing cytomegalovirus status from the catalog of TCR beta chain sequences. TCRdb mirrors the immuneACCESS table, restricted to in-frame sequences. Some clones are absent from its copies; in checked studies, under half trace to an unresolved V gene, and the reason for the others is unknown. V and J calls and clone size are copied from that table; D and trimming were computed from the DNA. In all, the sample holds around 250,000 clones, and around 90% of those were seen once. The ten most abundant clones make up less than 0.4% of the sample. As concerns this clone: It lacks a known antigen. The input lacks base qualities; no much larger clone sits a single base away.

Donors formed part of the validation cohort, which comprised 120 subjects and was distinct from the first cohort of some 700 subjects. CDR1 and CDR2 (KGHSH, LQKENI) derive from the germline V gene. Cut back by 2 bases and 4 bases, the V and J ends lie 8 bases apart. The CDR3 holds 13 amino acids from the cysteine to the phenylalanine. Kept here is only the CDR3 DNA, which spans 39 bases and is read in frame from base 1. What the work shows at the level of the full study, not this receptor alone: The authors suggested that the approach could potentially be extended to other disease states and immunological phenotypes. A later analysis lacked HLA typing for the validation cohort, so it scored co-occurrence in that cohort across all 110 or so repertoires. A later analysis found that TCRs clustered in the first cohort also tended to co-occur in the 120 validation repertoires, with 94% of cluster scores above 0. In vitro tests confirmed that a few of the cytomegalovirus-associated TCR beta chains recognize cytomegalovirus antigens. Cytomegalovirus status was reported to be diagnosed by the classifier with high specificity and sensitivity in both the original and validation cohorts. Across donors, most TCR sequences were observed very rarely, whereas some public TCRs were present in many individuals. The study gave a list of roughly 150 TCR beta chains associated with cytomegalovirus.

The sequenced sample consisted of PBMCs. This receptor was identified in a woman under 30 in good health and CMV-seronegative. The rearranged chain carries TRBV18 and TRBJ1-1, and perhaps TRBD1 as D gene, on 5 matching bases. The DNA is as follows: TGTGCCAGCTCACCAACGCAGGGCACTGAAGCTTTCTTT. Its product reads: CASSPTQGTEAFF. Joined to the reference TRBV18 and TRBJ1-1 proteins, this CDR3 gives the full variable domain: NAGVMQNPRHLVRRRGQEARLRCSPMKGHSHVYWYRQLPEEGLKFMVYLQKENIIDESGMPKERFSAEFPKEGPSILRIQQVVRGDSAAYFCASSPTQGTEAFFGQGTRLTVV.